Following are 12 T cell receptor beta chains from one sample sequenced in a study of T cell responses to AZD1222 COVID-19 vaccine (dated by TCRdb to about 2021). Receptors were amplified or captured by the immunoSEQ multiplex PCR assay. Not all clones reach the TCRdb copy of this immuneACCESS table, which keeps in-frame sequences only. Checked studies attribute under half of the gap to unresolved V genes and leave the rest unexplained. The sample records more than 50,000 clones, approximately 90% of which are singletons. The ten most abundant clones make up under 5% of the sample. The meaning of the sample's time point label: baseline before first vaccination. Sequencing was performed on peripheral blood, taken on day 0 of AZD1222 vaccination. The source of these receptors is an adult in good health.

Here the CDR3 DNA reads TGTGCCAGCAGTTACGAAGGGCAGTTTAATTCACCCCTCCACTTT. Encoded protein: CASSYEGQFNSPLHF. The gene calls are TRBV6-2 or TRBV6-3 and TRBJ1-6; D uncertain. V was trimmed by 2 bases and J by 6 bases, leaving 11 bases between them. The CDR3 has 15 amino acids. CDR1 and CDR2 (germline): MNHEY, SVGEGT.

V gene TRBV9 combines with J gene TRBJ1-3; 9 positions agree with TRBD1. The CDR3 sequence is 18 residues long. The J segment lost 0 bases and the V segment lost 0 bases, leaving 7 bases of the junction unmatched. Germline-derived CDR1 and CDR2 are SGDLS and YYNGEE. The CDR3 loop reads CASSVAVQTGGSGNTIYF. The CDR3, as DNA: TGTGCCAGCAGCGTAGCTGTCCAGACAGGGGGCTCTGGAAACACCATATATTTT.

The J gene is TRBJ1-2, the V gene TRBV6-5, with 7 nucleotides matching TRBD1. The CDR3 consists of 14 residues. With V trimmed by 7 bases and J by 7 bases, 12 bases remained unmatched. Germline V gene lookup returns CDR1 MNHEY and CDR2 SVGAGI. CDR3 DNA sequence: TGTGCCAGCAATTCCGGGACAGCGGACGGTGGCTACACCTTC. Its protein product is CASNSGTADGGYTF.

The chain employs TRBV5-8 and TRBJ1-2; 8 nucleotides agree with TRBD1. The CDR3 has 15 residues. V trimming: 0 bases; J trimming: 2 bases; junction bases outside the gene matches: 3. Germline values: CDR1 SGHTS, CDR2 YDEGEE. The CDR3 loop reads CASSLDQGANYGYTF. CDR3 DNA: TGTGCCAGCAGCTTGGATCAGGGGGCGAACTATGGCTACACCTTC.

The CDR3 is CSVEDGDRGLNGELFF. The CDR3 DNA follows: TGCAGCGTTGAAGATGGGGACAGGGGGCTTAACGGGGAGCTGTTTTTT. The J gene is TRBJ2-2, the V gene TRBV29-1; TRBD1 aligns across 12 bases. V trimming: 0 bases; J trimming: 7 bases; junction bases outside the gene matches: 6. The CDR3 is 16 residues long. The germline gives CDR1 SQVTM, CDR2 ANQGSEA.

The chain is built from TRBV3-1 (or the pseudogene TRBV3-2) and TRBJ1-6; D gene uncertain. The CDR3 has 16 amino acids. In germline, CDR1 is LGHDT, CDR2 YNNKEL (reference sequence). Trimming took 0 bases from V and 6 from J, leaving 12 bases between them. The CDR3 is CASSQDWEFGNSPLHF. For the CDR3, the DNA is TGTGCCAGCAGCCAAGATTGGGAGTTCGGTAATTCACCCCTCCACTTT.

CDR3 sequence reads: CASMGRGLGGELFF. CDR3 nucleotides: TGTGCCAGCATGGGCAGGGGGTTGGGCGGGGAGCTGTTTTTT. This chain joins TRBV6-5 and TRBJ2-2; 7 bases map to TRBD1. Losses at the gene ends were 7 bases for V and 7 bases for J; bases not matched to a gene: 9. This CDR3 has 14 residues. The V gene's germline CDR1 is MNHEY and CDR2 SVGAGI.

The gene calls are TRBV3-1 (or the pseudogene TRBV3-2) and TRBJ2-5, with D perhaps given as TRBD1 or TRBD2 (5 bases each). CDR3 length equals 13 residues. Germline V gene sequence: CDR1 LGHDT, CDR2 YNNKEL (reference sequence). V was pared by 1 base and J by 5 bases, with 8 bases between. The DNA of the CDR3 is TGTGCCAGCAGCCAAGGGGGGAGTGAGACCCAGTACTTC. As protein: CASSQGGSETQYF.

The rearrangement joins TRBV28 to TRBJ2-7; 9 nucleotides match TRBD1. There are 14 residues in the CDR3. The V and J ends lost 3 bases and 6 bases, in that order; junction bases with no gene match: 6. Germline loops: CDR1 MDHEN, CDR2 SYDVKM. CDR3 DNA: TGTGCCAGCAGTTTTCGGACAGGGGTTCTCGAGCAGTACTTC. Its translation: CASSFRTGVLEQYF.

The rearrangement joins TRBV28 to TRBJ1-5; D gene uncertain. This CDR3 has 16 residues. CDR1 MDHEN and CDR2 SYDVKM come from the germline V gene. The V end lost 6 bases, the J end lost 3 bases, and 18 bases lay between the germline ends. The CDR3 coding sequence is TGTGCCAGCAGACCGATCAAGGGCCGCCCCAATCAGCCCCAGCATTTT. Its protein is CASRPIKGRPNQPQHF.

V and J are TRBV2 and TRBJ1-6; D remains unclear. This CDR3 region has 14 residues. Per germline, CDR1 SNHLY and CDR2 FYNNEI. V was trimmed by 1 base and J by 8 bases, leaving 9 bases between them. For the CDR3, the DNA is TGTGCCAGCAGTGAAGTAATAGGTTATTCACCCCTCCACTTT. It yields the protein CASSEVIGYSPLHF.

The count of this clone is one. The genes are TRBV4-3 and TRBJ2-7; a possible D gene is TRBD2 (6 bases). CDR1 is LGHNA, CDR2 YSLEER, per germline. The length of the CDR3 is 16 residues. V lost 0 bases to trimming and J lost 7 bases, with 19 bases between them. The CDR3 sequence: CASSQDRAGLGREQYF. Written as DNA, the CDR3 is TGCGCCAGCAGCCAAGATCGCGCGGGACTGGGGAGGGAGCAGTACTTC.